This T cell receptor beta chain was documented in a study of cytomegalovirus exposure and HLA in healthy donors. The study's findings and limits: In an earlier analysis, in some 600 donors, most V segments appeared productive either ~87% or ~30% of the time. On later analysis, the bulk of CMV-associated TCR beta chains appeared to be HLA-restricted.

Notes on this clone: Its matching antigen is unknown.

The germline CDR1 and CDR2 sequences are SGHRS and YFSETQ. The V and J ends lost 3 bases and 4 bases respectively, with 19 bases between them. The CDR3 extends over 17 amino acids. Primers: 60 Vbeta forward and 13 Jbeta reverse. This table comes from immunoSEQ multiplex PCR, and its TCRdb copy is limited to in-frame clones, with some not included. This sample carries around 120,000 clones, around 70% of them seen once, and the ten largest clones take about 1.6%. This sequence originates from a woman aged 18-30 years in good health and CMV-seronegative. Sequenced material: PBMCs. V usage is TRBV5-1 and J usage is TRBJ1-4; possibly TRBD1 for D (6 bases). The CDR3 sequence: CASSSTGKNHHNEKLFF. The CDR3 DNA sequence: TGCGCCAGCAGCTCCACAGGGAAGAACCACCATAATGAAAAACTGTTTTTT. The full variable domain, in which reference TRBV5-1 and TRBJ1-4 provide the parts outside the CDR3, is KAGVTQTPRYLIKTRGQQVTLSCSPISGHRSVSWYQQTPGQGLQFLFEYFSETQRNKGNFPGRFSGRQFSNSRSEMNVSTLELGDSALYLCASSSTGKNHHNEKLFFGSGTQLSVL.